The 16 T cell receptor beta chains below were found in one sample sequenced in a study of cytomegalovirus exposure and HLA in healthy donors. This PCR relied on a set of 60 Vbeta primers and 13 Jbeta primers. TCRdb's copy holds only in-frame clones and misses some; the assay was immunoSEQ multiplex PCR. Among approximately 90,000 clones listed, about 77% were seen once. Sequences were obtained from PBMCs. The source is a man in his forties in good health and CMV-seronegative.

The chain carries TRBV5-4 and TRBJ2-7, with 12 bases matching TRBD2. The DNA end favors TRBJ2-5, so the J call may be wrong. From germline, CDR1 is SGHNT and CDR2 YYREEE (reference sequence). There are 19 residues in the CDR3. CDR3 DNA sequence: TGTGCCAGCAGCTTGAAAACGACTAGCGGGGGCCTCATGGTTGGGACCCAGTACTTC. Its translation: CASSLKTTSGGLMVGTQYF.

This chain uses TRBV6-5 with TRBJ1-1, with D perhaps matching TRBD1 (5 bases). Germline CDR1 MNHEY, CDR2 SVGAGI. CDR3 size: 15 residues. Trimming pared 0 bases from V and 4 bases from J, leaving 12 bases between. DNA of the CDR3: TGTGCCAGCAGTTACTCGATTCCGGGGGTCACTGAAGCTTTCTTT. The encoded protein is CASSYSIPGVTEAFF.

The chain combines TRBV6-5 with TRBJ1-2; D is perhaps TRBD1 (5 bases). V lost 6 bases and J lost 7, with 12 bases in between. Germline V gene sequence: CDR1 MNHEY, CDR2 SVGAGI. The CDR3 length is 12 residues. CDR3 in DNA: TGTGCCAGCAGACAGGTCGATGTTGGCTACACCTTC. Translation gives CASRQVDVGYTF.

This clone was detected a few times. V usage is TRBV5-1 and J usage is TRBJ2-7, with 11 bases that match TRBD2. CDR1 is SGHRS, CDR2 YFSETQ, per germline. This CDR3 spans 15 amino acids. The V gene end was trimmed by 4 bases and the J gene end by 0 bases; junction bases not matched to a gene: 3. Here the CDR3 DNA reads TGCGCCAGCAGCATGGGGACTAGCGGCTCCTACGAGCAGTACTTC. This encodes CASSMGTSGSYEQYF.

This clone turned up a few times. V is TRBV5-1 and J is TRBJ1-2; D possibly corresponds to TRBD1 (6 bases). This CDR3 contains 14 residues. V lost 0 bases to trimming and J lost 8 bases, with 14 bases between them. In germline, CDR1 is SGHRS, CDR2 YFSETQ. CDR3 DNA: TGCGCCAGCAGCTTGGTGGCTACCGGGACAGGCTACACCTTC. This translates into CASSLVATGTGYTF.

The chain has TRBV9 and TRBJ2-2; D might be TRBD2 (6 bases). The CDR3 covers 16 residues. V gave up 2 bases and J gave up 6 bases, with 17 bases separating them. Germline-derived CDR1 and CDR2 are SGDLS and YYNGEE. The CDR3 DNA follows: TGTGCCAGCAGCGTTAGTATAGGGGAGGACGCCGGGGAGCTGTTTTTT. Residues: CASSVSIGEDAGELFF. Variable domain in full (rest from reference TRBV9 and TRBJ2-2): DSGVTQTPKHLITATGQRVTLRCSPRSGDLSVYWYQQSLDQGLQFLIQYYNGEERAKGNILERFSAQQFPDLHSELNLSSLELGDSALYFCASSVSIGEDAGELFFGEGSRLTVL.

This clone appeared a few times. The chain has TRBV10-3 and TRBJ2-7; 7 bases map to TRBD1. The CDR3 totals 17 residues. CDR1 and CDR2 (germline): ENHRY, SYGVKD. The V and J ends lost 8 bases and 3 bases, in that order; junction bases with no gene match: 19. CDR3 protein: CAIGESGRDRGLYEQYF. For the CDR3, the DNA is TGTGCCATCGGGGAGTCGGGTAGGGACAGAGGACTCTACGAGCAGTACTTC.

The chain recombines TRBV7-9 with TRBJ2-4; TRBD1 is a possible D gene (5 bases). Germline V gene data show CDR1 as SEHNR and CDR2 as FQNEAQ (reference sequence). Trimming removed 1 base from V and 1 base from J, with 8 bases in between. There are 15 residues in the CDR3. The CDR3 region has the DNA TGTGCCAGCAGCTTAGGGCAGGGCGCCAAAAACATTCAGTACTTC. It translates to CASSLGQGAKNIQYF.

V and J are TRBV14 and TRBJ2-5; D remains ambiguous. The CDR3 sequence is 12 residues long. The V gene's germline CDR1 is SGHDN and CDR2 FVKESK. V shed 0 bases and J shed 7 bases, with 6 bases lying between them. In DNA, the CDR3 is TGTGCCAGCAGCCAAGAATCAGGGACCCAGTACTTC. Translated, it gives CASSQESGTQYF.

The V gene is TRBV4-1, the J gene TRBJ2-1; TRBD2 aligns across 7 bases. Trimming cost V 0 bases and J 7 bases; bases outside gene matches: 3. The CDR3 loop spans 14 amino acids. CDR1 and CDR2 from the germline V gene are MGHRA and YSYEKL. In DNA form, the CDR3 reads TGCGCCAGCAGCCAAGATCTCGGGGGGAATGAGCAGTTCTTC. The encoded protein is CASSQDLGGNEQFF.

The chain has TRBV6-4 and TRBJ2-1, with TRBD1 identical over 10 bases. V dropped 4 bases and J dropped 8; count of bases not matched to a gene: 8. This CDR3 region has 15 residues. The germline gives CDR1 MRHNA, CDR2 SNTAGT. CDR3 protein: CASSARDRGRDEQFF. CDR3 in DNA: TGTGCCAGCAGTGCCCGGGACAGGGGTAGGGATGAGCAGTTCTTC.

The chain carries TRBV28 and TRBJ1-1, with unresolved D. The CDR3 is made up of 14 amino acids. V lost 5 bases and J 4 bases, leaving 14 bases between the germline ends. Looked up from germline, CDR1 is MDHEN and CDR2 is SYDVKM. CDR3 residues: CASSKRRIGTEAFF. The CDR3 DNA reads as TGTGCCAGCAGTAAACGGAGGATAGGCACTGAAGCTTTCTTT.

In its sample, this clone was seen a few times. This chain uses TRBV18 with TRBJ2-7, with TRBD2 as a possible D gene (6 bases). The germline V gene has CDR1 KGHSH and CDR2 LQKENI. The CDR3 extends over 15 amino acids. The V end was cut by 3 bases, the J end by 0 bases, with 12 bases between. The CDR3 sequence: CASSPAGGGSYEQYF. The CDR3 coding sequence is TGTGCCAGCTCACCCGCCGGGGGTGGCTCCTACGAGCAGTACTTC.

The chain joins TRBV5-4 to TRBJ1-1; 8 nucleotides match TRBD1. The CDR3 covers 16 residues. Per the germline V gene, CDR1 is SGHNT and CDR2 is YYREEE (reference sequence). With V trimmed by 1 base and J by 1 base, 6 bases remained unmatched. The CDR3 loop reads CASSLSGGVRNTEAFF. CDR3 nucleotide sequence: TGTGCCAGCAGCTTGTCAGGGGGCGTGAGGAACACTGAAGCTTTCTTT.

V is TRBV28 and J is TRBJ1-5, with 7 bases aligning to TRBD1. The CDR3 consists of 19 residues. V was pared by 5 bases and J by 0 bases, with 16 bases of the junction left unmatched. Germline V gene data show CDR1 as MDHEN and CDR2 as SYDVKM. CDR3 nucleotides: TGTGCCAGCAGTCTCCGGGACAGCCGATATGGATATAGCAATCAGCCCCAGCATTTT. It specifies CASSLRDSRYGYSNQPQHF. Full variable domain (outside the CDR3, taken from reference TRBV28 and TRBJ1-5): DVKVTQSSRYLVKRTGEKVFLECVQDMDHENMFWYRQDPGLGLRLIYFSYDVKMKEKGDIPEGYSVSREKKERFSLILESASTNQTSMYLCASSLRDSRYGYSNQPQHFGDGTRLSIL.

The V and J genes are TRBV2 and TRBJ1-6; TRBD1 might be the D (6 bases). The germline V and J ends were trimmed by 6 bases and 3 bases, with 9 bases remaining between them. The CDR3 totals 14 residues. Germline values: CDR1 SNHLY, CDR2 FYNNEI. Here the CDR3 reads CASSEGVYNSPLHF. CDR3 in DNA: TGTGCCAGCAGCGAGGGGGTCTATAATTCACCCCTCCACTTT.